A single sample gave rise to the 27 T cell receptor beta chains below, sequenced in a study of graft-versus-host responses after intestinal transplantation. Their cognate antigens are unknown. This table comes from immunoSEQ multiplex PCR, and its TCRdb copy is limited to in-frame clones, with some not included. Of some 85,000 clones listed, under 95% are singletons. This sample comprised unstimulated CD8+ T cells sorted from spleen or lymph node cells, obtained before transplant. Receptor source: a human donor who was the organ donor for an intestinal transplant.

This chain uses TRBV27 with TRBJ2-7; 10 bases line up with TRBD2. Germline CDR1 and CDR2: MNHEY and SMNVEV (reference sequence). Trimming removed 6 bases from V and 3 bases from J; junction bases left unmatched: 8. This CDR3 contains 15 residues. The CDR3, as DNA: TGTGCCAGCAGCCGTACTAGCGGGGACCGCTACGAGCAGTACTTC. Translation gives CASSRTSGDRYEQYF.

This clone was seen only once. The chain is built from TRBV4-1 and TRBJ2-3; 8 nucleotides match TRBD2. The CDR3 totals 16 residues. Trimming at V came to 0 bases and at J to 3 bases, leaving 5 bases not matched to a gene. Germline assignment: CDR1 MGHRA and CDR2 YSYEKL. In DNA form, the CDR3 reads TGCGCCAGCAGCCAAGATCCCAGCGGGAGTACAGATACGCAGTATTTT. Translation: CASSQDPSGSTDTQYF.

The chain combines TRBV27 with TRBJ1-1, with TRBD1 matching 9 bases. Germline assignment: CDR1 MNHEY and CDR2 SMNVEV (reference sequence). V lost 6 bases and J lost 4; bases outside the gene matches: 18. This CDR3 comprises 18 residues. DNA for the CDR3: TGTGCCAGCAGGACTCTTAGGACAGGGGATATATGGGGCACTGAAGCTTTCTTT. This sequence encodes CASRTLRTGDIWGTEAFF.

V gene TRBV6-5 combines with J gene TRBJ2-4; 8 bases align to TRBD1. Trimming cost V 6 bases and J 7 bases; bases outside gene matches: 8. The germline CDR1 and CDR2 sequences are MNHEY and SVGAGI. The CDR3 extends over 14 amino acids. The CDR3 reads CASRRTGTENIQYF. CDR3 sequence (DNA): TGTGCCAGCAGGCGGACAGGGACTGAGAACATTCAGTACTTC.

V is TRBV5-1 and J is TRBJ2-7; TRBD1 matches at 9 bases. Germline V gene sequence: CDR1 SGHRS, CDR2 YFSETQ. CDR3 length: 14 amino acids. J was trimmed by 2 bases and V by 6 bases; bases with no gene match: 6. For the CDR3, the DNA is TGCGCCAGCACAAAGGGACAGGGCACCTACGAGCAGTACTTC. Translating gives CASTKGQGTYEQYF.

The chain employs TRBV7-9 and TRBJ2-7, with D tentatively TRBD1 (7 bases). The CDR3 is 14 amino acids. The V gene's germline CDR1 is SEHNR and CDR2 FQNEAQ (reference sequence). Trimming took 3 bases from V and 2 from J, leaving 11 bases between them. The CDR3, as DNA: TGTGCCAGCAGCTTGGAGGGGGCGGCCTACGAGCAGTACTTC. It yields the protein CASSLEGAAYEQYF.

The CDR3 DNA reads as TGTGCCAGCAGGACAGGGCATGAAGCTTTCTTT. This encodes CASRTGHEAFF. This chain links TRBV2 with TRBJ1-1; TRBD1 matches at 7 bases. J lost 7 bases, V lost 6 bases, and 2 bases had no gene match. Germline values: CDR1 SNHLY, CDR2 FYNNEI. This CDR3 is built from 11 residues.

V is TRBV4-1 and J is TRBJ2-1; 8 nucleotides agree with TRBD1. The CDR3 is 17 amino acids. Germline V gene data show CDR1 as MGHRA and CDR2 as YSYEKL. The ends lost 0 bases at V and 2 bases at J; junction bases unmatched: 6. Here the CDR3 reads CASSQDEGQGPYNEQFF. The DNA for the CDR3 is TGCGCCAGCAGCCAAGACGAAGGACAGGGCCCCTACAATGAGCAGTTCTTC.

V and J are TRBV6-5 and TRBJ2-7; no clear D. Deletions cut 6 bases from V and 1 base from J, with 10 bases between. The CDR3 totals 13 residues. CDR1 is MNHEY, CDR2 SVGAGI, per germline. Written as DNA, the CDR3 is TGTGCCAGCAGATCCGACATTTCCTACGAGCAGTACTTC. Protein sequence: CASRSDISYEQYF.

V and J are TRBV27 and TRBJ1-1; perhaps TRBD1 as D (5 bases). Trimming cost V 2 bases and J 4 bases, with 8 bases left between them. This CDR3 contains 13 residues. The V gene's germline CDR1 is MNHEY and CDR2 SMNVEV (reference sequence). In nucleotides, the CDR3 is TGTGCCAGCAGTTTACAGGGAGGCACTGAAGCTTTCTTT. Its protein product is CASSLQGGTEAFF.

V and J are TRBV5-6 and TRBJ2-1, with D tentatively TRBD1 (6 bases). V dropped 2 bases and J dropped 6 bases, with 12 bases sitting between them. Germline V lookup: CDR1 SGHDT, CDR2 YYEEEE. The length of the CDR3 is 14 residues. The CDR3 reads CASSLPSDSNEQFF. The DNA for the CDR3 is TGTGCCAGCAGCTTACCTTCGGACAGCAATGAGCAGTTCTTC.

The chain combines TRBV28 with TRBJ1-6, with D hard to call. Trimming removed 5 bases at V and 7 bases at J, with 12 bases between. This CDR3 contains 14 residues. The germline CDR1 and CDR2 sequences are MDHEN and SYDVKM. The CDR3 DNA follows: TGTGCCAGCAGTCACCGGGATAACAATTCACCCCTCCACTTT. Translated, it gives CASSHRDNNSPLHF. Full variable domain (remainder filled in from reference TRBV28 and TRBJ1-6): DVKVTQSSRYLVKRTGEKVFLECVQDMDHENMFWYRQDPGLGLRLIYFSYDVKMKEKGDIPEGYSVSREKKERFSLILESASTNQTSMYLCASSHRDNNSPLHFGNGTRLTVT.

The gene calls are TRBV27 and TRBJ2-3; D is undetermined. The CDR3 loop spans 13 amino acids. With 7 bases removed from V and 1 base from J, the gap between germline ends came to 9 bases. Germline loops: CDR1 MNHEY, CDR2 SMNVEV (reference sequence). Written as DNA, the CDR3 is TGTGCCAGCAAACCAACGGGCACAGATACGCAGTATTTT. It translates to CASKPTGTDTQYF.

As to this clone: The missing conserved phenylalanine or tryptophan at the end of this CDR3 makes a read error likely. The chain links TRBV27 to TRBJ1-1; TRBD1 matches 8 bases. Germline CDR1 is MNHEY and CDR2 is SMNVEV (reference sequence). Trimming took 8 bases from V and 4 from J; bases not matched to a gene: 9. This CDR3 contains 14 residues. CDR3 protein: CASSKVRGLTEAFL. CDR3 nucleotide sequence: TGTGCCAGCTCTAAAGTCAGGGGGCTCACTGAAGCTTTCCTT.

This chain joins TRBV11-2 and TRBJ2-5; TRBD2 matches at 13 bases. The V gene end was trimmed by 1 base and the J gene end by 1 base; junction bases not matched to a gene: 0. Looked up from germline, CDR1 is SGHAT and CDR2 is FQNNGV. This CDR3 is built from 16 residues. CDR3 DNA sequence: TGTGCCAGCAGCTTAGGGACTAGCGGGAGCCAAGAGACCCAGTACTTC. Its protein product is CASSLGTSGSQETQYF. The whole variable domain, filled in from reference TRBV11-2 and TRBJ2-5, reads EAGVAQSPRYKIIEKRQSVAFWCNPISGHATLYWYQQILGQGPKLLIQFQNNGVVDDSQLPKDRFSAERLKGVDSTLKIQPAKLEDSAVYLCASSLGTSGSQETQYFGPGTRLLVL.

CDR3 DNA: TGTGCCAGCAGTTTAACGGGAGGGTCGGGCAATCAGCCCCAGCATTTT. It translates to CASSLTGGSGNQPQHF. V usage is TRBV28 and J usage is TRBJ1-5, with no clear D. The CDR3 covers 16 residues. The V end lost 2 bases, the J end lost 2 bases, and 13 bases lay between the germline ends. Germline CDR1 and CDR2: MDHEN and SYDVKM.

V gene TRBV4-2 combines with J gene TRBJ1-2, with D unresolved. Trimming left V 1 base short and J 5 bases short, with 14 bases between. CDR3 length equals 15 residues. Germline CDR1 reads LGHNA; CDR2 reads YNFKEQ. The CDR3 sequence: CASSQVGVSGYGYTF. In DNA form, the CDR3 reads TGTGCCAGCAGCCAAGTGGGAGTTTCGGGGTATGGCTACACCTTC.

V gene TRBV6-5 combines with J gene TRBJ1-5; the match to TRBD1 covers 7 bases. This CDR3 comprises 14 residues. With 6 bases clipped from V and 4 bases from J, the junction kept 6 bases outside the gene matches. The germline V gene encodes CDR1 MNHEY and CDR2 SVGAGI. The CDR3 loop is CASSPDRANQPQHF. The CDR3 nucleotides read TGTGCCAGCAGCCCCGACAGGGCAAATCAGCCCCAGCATTTT.

The V call is TRBV4-3, the J call TRBJ1-2, with 10 positions matching TRBD1. Germline V gene data show CDR1 as LGHNA and CDR2 as YSLEER. The CDR3 length is 15 residues. With V trimmed by 0 bases and J by 7 bases, 5 bases remained unmatched. The CDR3 is CASSQDGTGDRGYTF. CDR3 sequence (DNA): TGCGCCAGCAGCCAAGACGGGACAGGGGATCGTGGCTACACCTTC.

The chain uses TRBV11-2 and TRBJ2-7; D perhaps matches TRBD2 (5 bases). Trimming took 8 bases from V and 9 from J, leaving 17 bases between them. The CDR3 extends over 12 amino acids. Germline V gives CDR1 SGHAT, CDR2 FQNNGV. The CDR3 here is CASGMPGNGQYF. For the CDR3, the DNA is TGTGCCAGCGGAATGCCCGGGAATGGGCAGTACTTC.

The CDR3 loop is CASSFGLAGPTYEQYF. CDR3 sequence (DNA): TGTGCCAGCAGCTTCGGACTAGCGGGGCCCACCTACGAGCAGTACTTC. The gene calls are TRBV7-9 and TRBJ2-7; 12 bases agree with TRBD2. V gave up 3 bases and J gave up 2 bases; unmatched junction bases: 5. The CDR3 runs to 16 residues. Per germline, CDR1 SEHNR and CDR2 FQNEAQ (reference sequence).

Here the CDR3 DNA reads TGTGCCAGCAGCCAAGAGCCGGGACAGGACAACTATGGCTACACCTTC. This sequence encodes CASSQEPGQDNYGYTF. The chain joins TRBV4-2 to TRBJ1-2, with 8 bases matching TRBD1. With 0 bases clipped from V and 2 bases from J, the junction kept 5 bases outside the gene matches. The CDR3 is 16 amino acids. In germline, CDR1 is LGHNA, CDR2 YNFKEQ.

The chain recombines TRBV27 with TRBJ2-1; D gene uncertain. Trimming cost V 3 bases and J 9 bases, with 18 bases left between them. This CDR3 has 15 amino acids. Germline CDR1 and CDR2: MNHEY and SMNVEV (reference sequence). The CDR3 protein is CASSFTKAGQLEQFF. CDR3 DNA sequence: TGTGCCAGCAGTTTTACGAAGGCAGGCCAACTTGAGCAGTTCTTC.

The J gene is TRBJ2-1, the V gene TRBV7-2; 7 bases match TRBD2. The V and J ends lost 5 bases and 9 bases, in that order; junction bases with no gene match: 7. CDR3 length: 13 amino acids. CDR1 is SGHTA and CDR2 is FQGNSA in the germline V gene. CDR3 loop: CASSHWPGGEQFF. The CDR3 nucleotides are TGTGCCAGCAGCCACTGGCCGGGGGGTGAGCAGTTCTTC. Using reference TRBV7-2 and TRBJ2-1 for the parts outside the CDR3, the full variable domain is GAGVSQSPSNKVTEKGKDVELRCDPISGHTALYWYRQSLGQGLEFLIYFQGNSAPDKSGLPSDRFSAERTGGSVSTLTIQRTQQEDSAVYLCASSHWPGGEQFFGPGTRLTVL.

Regarding this clone: This CDR3 is also generated by other DNA sequences in the sample. This chain connects TRBV7-9 to TRBJ2-2; 10 positions match TRBD1. Germline lookup yields CDR1 SEHNR and CDR2 FQNEAQ (reference sequence). Losses at the gene ends were 6 bases for V and 5 bases for J; bases not matched to a gene: 6. The CDR3 is made up of 15 amino acids. In nucleotides, the CDR3 is TGTGCCAGCAGTCGGGACAGGGGAAATACCGGGGAGCTGTTTTTT. Its protein product is CASSRDRGNTGELFF.

This chain links TRBV2 with TRBJ2-5; D possibly corresponds to TRBD2 (5 bases). CDR1 SNHLY and CDR2 FYNNEI come from the germline V gene. Trimming left V 4 bases short and J 1 base short, with 7 bases between. This CDR3 spans 13 amino acids. CDR3 protein: CASSGLLQETQYF. The CDR3 nucleotides are TGTGCCAGCAGTGGACTACTCCAAGAGACCCAGTACTTC.

V usage is TRBV29-1 and J usage is TRBJ1-1; D gene unclear. V lost 7 bases and J 3 bases, leaving 12 bases between the germline ends. The V gene's germline CDR1 is SQVTM and CDR2 ANQGSEA. The CDR3 spans 12 residues. CDR3 residues: CSARGEDTEAFF. CDR3 DNA sequence: TGCAGCGCCCGCGGAGAGGACACTGAAGCTTTCTTT.